The 20 T cell receptor beta chains reported below all come from one sample, sequenced in a study of cytomegalovirus exposure and HLA in healthy donors. Primers for the PCR totalled 60 Vbeta and 13 Jbeta. Here immunoSEQ multiplex PCR was the method, and the copy in TCRdb shows in-frame clones only, minus some. The table has approximately 90,000 clones, 76% seen once. The material sequenced was PBMCs. These TCRs come from a male donor in good health and CMV-seronegative.

This clone was detected only once. V is TRBV28 and J is TRBJ1-5; 7 bases fit TRBD1. Looked up from germline, CDR1 is MDHEN and CDR2 is SYDVKM. CDR3 length: 15 residues. After removal of 9 bases from V and 2 bases from J, the junction contained 10 bases not matched to a gene. DNA of the CDR3: TGTGCCAGTAGAATAGGGGGCTTCGGCAATCAGCCCCAGCATTTT. This encodes CASRIGGFGNQPQHF.

This chain joins TRBV6-1 and TRBJ2-6; D call uncertain. The CDR3 extends over 17 amino acids. Germline V lookup: CDR1 MNHNS, CDR2 SASEGT. V dropped 4 bases and J dropped 0 bases, with 13 bases sitting between them. The CDR3 DNA sequence: TGTGCCAGCAGTGGGCGTGTGGCAGGCTCTGGGGCCAACGTCCTGACTTTC. Protein: CASSGRVAGSGANVLTF.

In its sample, this clone was seen a few times. This chain uses TRBV27 with TRBJ1-5, with 7 positions matching TRBD1. Germline-derived CDR1 and CDR2 are MNHEY and SMNVEV (reference sequence). The junction had 2 bases not matched to a gene; V was cut back by 0 bases and J by 6 bases. The CDR3 sequence is 14 residues long. This CDR3 reads CASSLSQGVQPQHF. CDR3 in DNA: TGTGCCAGCAGTTTATCGCAGGGGGTTCAGCCCCAGCATTTT.

The V gene is TRBV5-6, the J gene TRBJ2-7, with 10 bases matching TRBD1. Germline CDR1 reads SGHDT; CDR2 reads YYEEEE. This CDR3 is built from 15 residues. The J segment lost 2 bases and the V segment lost 2 bases, leaving 4 bases of the junction unmatched. The CDR3 loop is CASSLPGQGTYEQYF. DNA of the CDR3: TGTGCCAGCAGCTTACCGGGACAGGGGACCTACGAGCAGTACTTC.

As regards this clone: The same CDR3 also results from other DNA sequences found in this sample. J is TRBJ1-1 and V is TRBV19, with 10 bases aligning to TRBD1. This CDR3 spans 17 amino acids. Germline CDR1 and CDR2: LNHDA and SQIVND (reference sequence). V shed 4 bases, J shed 4 bases, and the junction held 12 bases outside the gene matches. CDR3 sequence reads: CASSTYPAGTGATEAFF. The CDR3 nucleotides are TGTGCCAGTAGTACGTACCCTGCCGGGACAGGGGCCACTGAAGCTTTCTTT.

The J gene is TRBJ1-3, the V gene TRBV11-2, with D maybe TRBD1 (5 bases). The length of the CDR3 is 17 residues. The V end was cut by 5 bases, the J end by 6 bases, with 23 bases between. In germline, CDR1 is SGHAT, CDR2 FQNNGV. CDR3 sequence reads: CASSRSQGTNLLNTIYF. Here the CDR3 DNA reads TGTGCCAGCAGCAGATCTCAGGGAACCAACCTACTAAACACCATATATTTT.

In DNA form, the CDR3 reads TGTGCCAGCAGTCCATGGCGAGAGGCAACTAATGAAAAACTGTTTTTT. Translation: CASSPWREATNEKLFF. The J gene is TRBJ1-4, the V gene TRBV27, with no clear D. The CDR3 has 16 amino acids. Germline assignment: CDR1 MNHEY and CDR2 SMNVEV (reference sequence). V was clipped by 5 bases and J by 0 bases, with 13 bases between them.

This chain joins TRBV18 and TRBJ2-1; tentatively, D is TRBD1 (6 bases). V lost 3 bases, J lost 7 bases, and 10 bases lay in between. The CDR3 length is 13 residues. Germline V gene lookup returns CDR1 KGHSH and CDR2 LQKENI. In DNA form, the CDR3 reads TGTGCCAGCTCACCTGGACAGTTTAATGAGCAGTTCTTC. Amino acids: CASSPGQFNEQFF.

The chain uses TRBV6-1 and TRBJ1-5; D gene ambiguous. CDR3 length: 13 amino acids. CDR1 and CDR2 (germline): MNHNS, SASEGT. The germline V and J ends were trimmed by 1 base and 2 bases, with 3 bases remaining between them. CDR3 sequence: CASSEGRNQPQHF. The CDR3 DNA reads as TGTGCCAGCAGTGAAGGGCGCAATCAGCCCCAGCATTTT.

This chain connects TRBV9 to TRBJ2-2, with 7 nucleotides matching TRBD1. The V gene end was trimmed by 0 bases and the J gene end by 3 bases; junction bases not matched to a gene: 8. Germline V lookup: CDR1 SGDLS, CDR2 YYNGEE. There are 17 residues in the CDR3. The CDR3 is CASSVALEGADTGELFF. Here the CDR3 DNA reads TGTGCCAGCAGCGTAGCCCTAGAGGGGGCGGACACCGGGGAGCTGTTTTTT.

This chain uses TRBV5-6 with TRBJ2-5; 8 bases line up with TRBD2. With 2 bases clipped from V and 0 bases from J, the junction kept 6 bases outside the gene matches. Germline loops: CDR1 SGHDT, CDR2 YYEEEE. The CDR3 length is 16 residues. CDR3 residues: CASSFRGGRYQETQYF. CDR3 sequence (DNA): TGTGCCAGCAGCTTCCGCGGGGGGCGGTACCAAGAGACCCAGTACTTC.

The V call is TRBV27, the J call TRBJ2-1; 10 nucleotides agree with TRBD1. V dropped 7 bases and J dropped 3; count of bases not matched to a gene: 6. Per the germline V gene, CDR1 is MNHEY and CDR2 is SMNVEV (reference sequence). The CDR3 loop spans 15 amino acids. CDR3 nucleotide sequence: TGTGCCAGCACTATTGGGACAGGGGTCTACAATGAGCAGTTCTTC. Its protein is CASTIGTGVYNEQFF.

The genes are TRBV27 and TRBJ2-7, with D perhaps TRBD1 (7 bases). V shed 0 bases and J shed 4 bases, with 13 bases lying between them. The CDR3 covers 15 residues. CDR1 is MNHEY, CDR2 SMNVEV, per germline (reference sequence). For the CDR3, the DNA is TGTGCCAGCAGTTTATCGTCAGGGGGGCATTACGAGCAGTACTTC. Its translation: CASSLSSGGHYEQYF.

This clone was observed a few times. The genes are TRBV12-2 and TRBJ1-5; the DNA was not compared with TRBD1, the D call given in the table. TRBV12-2 is a listed pseudogene. This CDR3 is built from 14 residues. CDR3 residues: CASRARDRLQPQHF. As DNA, the CDR3 is TGTGCAAGTCGCGCCCGGGACAGGCTACAGCCCCAGCATTTT.

The J gene is TRBJ1-2, the V gene TRBV6-1; TRBD1 matches 8 bases. Germline-derived CDR1 and CDR2 are MNHNS and SASEGT. The CDR3 totals 15 residues. V was pared by 4 bases and J by 3 bases, with 7 bases of the junction left unmatched. The CDR3 is CASSVRQGTDYGYTF. The CDR3 DNA follows: TGTGCCAGCAGTGTCCGACAGGGGACGGACTATGGCTACACCTTC.

The V call is TRBV7-2, the J call TRBJ2-7; 9 bases fit TRBD2. This CDR3 is built from 14 residues. Germline V gene lookup returns CDR1 SGHTA and CDR2 FQGNSA. V was pared by 4 bases and J by 2 bases, with 3 bases of the junction left unmatched. CDR3 loop: CASSSTSGAYEQYF. The CDR3 DNA is TGTGCCAGCAGCTCGACTAGCGGAGCCTACGAGCAGTACTTC. Filled out from reference TRBV7-2 and TRBJ2-7, the complete variable domain reads GAGVSQSPSNKVTEKGKDVELRCDPISGHTALYWYRQSLGQGLEFLIYFQGNSAPDKSGLPSDRFSAERTGGSVSTLTIQRTQQEDSAVYLCASSSTSGAYEQYFGPGTRLTVT.

A few counts support this clone. The rearrangement joins TRBV19 to TRBJ1-1; a weak D match, TRBD1 (5 bases). There are 14 residues in the CDR3. Trimming left V 2 bases short and J 4 bases short, with 11 bases between. Germline V lookup: CDR1 LNHDA, CDR2 SQIVND (reference sequence). The CDR3 DNA is TGTGCCAGTAGTATAAGCGGGGGAATCACTGAAGCTTTCTTT. Translating it yields CASSISGGITEAFF.

This chain connects TRBV10-3 to TRBJ2-7; 9 nucleotides line up with TRBD2. The trim removed 3 bases at V and 6 bases at J, leaving 3 bases unmatched. This CDR3 comprises 13 residues. Germline loops: CDR1 ENHRY, CDR2 SYGVKD. The chain's CDR3 is CAISDLSGSEQYF. The CDR3 DNA is TGTGCCATCAGTGACCTTAGCGGGAGCGAGCAGTACTTC.

The chain recombines TRBV30 with TRBJ2-5; 9 bases fit TRBD2. Germline trimming cut 3 bases from V and 0 bases from J; bases unmatched to any gene: 5. The CDR3 sequence is 15 residues long. Germline CDR1 is GTSNPN and CDR2 is SVGIG (reference sequence). CDR3 in amino acids: CAWRVSGGYQETQYF. CDR3 in DNA: TGTGCCTGGAGAGTCAGCGGGGGGTACCAAGAGACCCAGTACTTC. The whole variable domain, remainder taken from reference TRBV30 and TRBJ2-5, is SQTIHQWPATLVQPVGSPLSLECTVEGTSNPNLYWYRQAAGRGLQLLFYSVGIGQISSEVPQNLSASRPQDRQFILSSKKLLLSDSGFYLCAWRVSGGYQETQYFGPGTRLLVL.

This clone was detected a few times. The V call is TRBV28, the J call TRBJ2-7; no firm D call. CDR1 and CDR2 from the germline V gene are MDHEN and SYDVKM. Trimming took off 4 bases at V and 2 bases at J, with 9 bases between the two ends. The CDR3 has 13 amino acids. This CDR3 is CASSSRVPYEQYF. Written as DNA, the CDR3 is TGTGCCAGCAGTTCCCGGGTCCCCTACGAGCAGTACTTC.